Sequencing of this T cell receptor (beta chain) was carried out in a study of somatic mutations in cytotoxic T cells in rheumatoid arthritis. Study as a whole: A roughly 33 ml EDTA sample of patient blood was drawn right after diagnosis, before any treatment.

The CDR3 length is 16 residues. V was pared by 5 bases and J by 3 bases, with 8 bases of the junction left unmatched. From germline, CDR1 is LNHDA and CDR2 SQIVND (reference sequence). In the study's own analysis: The authors compared patient CD8+ clones larger than 1% against published virus-specific TCRB sequences. Only a few of these clones matched. Assay used: immunoSEQ multiplex PCR; TCRdb lists only in-frame clones, some missing. The DNA gave D and trimming, while V, J and clone size come from that table. The table lists approximately 17,000 clones, approximately 75% of them singletons. The rearrangement joins TRBV19 to TRBJ2-3; 10 bases agree with TRBD1. The sequencing sample was made of CD8+ T cells sorted from blood. The TCR originated in an adult with rheumatoid arthritis. DNA for the CDR3: TGTGCCAGTAGTGAAGAGACAGGGGGCATGACAGATACGCAGTATTTT. Translated: CASSEETGGMTDTQYF.